Below, 23 T cell receptor beta chains from the same sample are listed, as sequenced in a study of T cells after yellow fever vaccination. Using its own MiXCR run on the 5' RACE reads, TCRdb lists one record per CDR3 protein. This sample has about 630,000 distinct CDR3 sequences; 10% to 15% occur once, and the top ten carry around 14%. Here the sequenced sample was PBMCs, taken on the day of the yellow fever booster vaccination. Receptor source: a man aged 30 to 45 who received the YFV17D yellow fever vaccine.

This clonotype was recorded a few times. The chain joins TRBV7-3 to TRBJ2-1; 10 bases fit TRBD2. V shed 6 bases and J 7 bases; nucleotides not matched to a gene: 12. The germline V gene encodes CDR1 SGHTA and CDR2 FQGTGA. This CDR3 comprises 16 residues. CDR3 nucleotides: TGTGCCAGCAGTTATACTAGCGGGATTCCCGTTAATGAGCAGTTCTTC. Its translation: CASSYTSGIPVNEQFF.

J is TRBJ2-1 and V is TRBV4-3; the D is unclear. This CDR3 is built from 14 residues. Germline V lookup: CDR1 LGHNA, CDR2 YSLEER. V was clipped by 0 bases and J by 16 bases, with 19 bases between them. The CDR3 DNA reads TGCGCCAGCAGCCAAGATTCCAGAAACAATGAGCGTTTCTTC. Amino acid sequence: CASSQDSRNNERFF.

This clonotype has only a few counts. The chain uses TRBV5-1 and TRBJ2-1, with TRBD1 matching 7 bases. The ends lost 3 bases at V and 3 bases at J; junction bases unmatched: 6. CDR1 is SGHRS, CDR2 YFSETQ, per germline. The CDR3 runs to 15 residues. For the CDR3, the DNA is TGCGCCAGCAGCTCGCAACAGGGGAACTACAATGAGCAGTTCTTC. It yields the protein CASSSQQGNYNEQFF.

The V gene is TRBV5-4, the J gene TRBJ2-1; D not certain. V was shortened by 9 bases and J by 7 bases, with 11 bases between the two germline ends. CDR1 and CDR2 (germline): SGHNT, YYREEE (reference sequence). This CDR3 contains 11 residues. The CDR3 DNA reads as TGTGCCACCTTTACAGCTAATGAGCAGTTCTTC. It codes for CATFTANEQFF.

This clonotype showed up just a few times. This chain links TRBV24-1 with TRBJ2-7; TRBD1 matches 11 bases. Germline CDR1 is KGHDR and CDR2 is SFDVKD. J was trimmed by 3 bases and V by 9 bases; bases with no gene match: 6. This CDR3 has 14 residues. CDR3 loop: CATRRTGGFYEQYF. The CDR3 DNA reads as TGTGCCACCCGCCGGACAGGGGGCTTCTACGAGCAGTACTTC.

This clonotype has ten or more counts. The CDR3 protein is CASSLAGRDGTDTQYF. CDR3 coding DNA: TGTGCCAGCAGCTTAGCTGGAAGGGACGGCACAGATACGCAGTATTTT. The V and J genes are TRBV7-2 and TRBJ2-3; tentatively, D is TRBD1 or TRBD2 (5 bases each). In germline, CDR1 is SGHTA, CDR2 FQGNSA. The CDR3 length is 16 residues. V was trimmed by 0 bases and J by 1 base, leaving 11 bases between them. Variable domain in full (rest from reference TRBV7-2 and TRBJ2-3): GAGVSQSPSNKVTEKGKDVELRCDPISGHTALYWYRQSLGQGLEFLIYFQGNSAPDKSGLPSDRFSAERTGGSVSTLTIQRTQQEDSAVYLCASSLAGRDGTDTQYFGPGTRLTVL.

This clonotype was recorded at least ten times. The V and J genes are TRBV3-1 and TRBJ2-1; 11 bases are shared with TRBD2. Germline-derived CDR1 and CDR2 are LGHDT and YNNKEL (reference sequence). The CDR3 totals 14 residues. The J segment lost 4 bases and the V segment lost 7 bases, leaving 3 bases of the junction unmatched. The CDR3: CASTTSGSYNEQFF. CDR3 DNA sequence: TGTGCCAGCACAACTAGCGGGAGTTACAATGAGCAGTTCTTC.

This clonotype was seen more than once but under ten times. The chain carries TRBV11-2 and TRBJ2-1; tentatively, D is TRBD1 or TRBD2 (5 bases each). Trimming removed 6 bases at V and 6 bases at J, with 12 bases between. CDR1 is SGHAT, CDR2 FQNNGV, per germline. The CDR3 runs 13 residues. The CDR3 coding sequence is TGTGCCAGCAGGTCCGGGACGGTCAATGAGCAGTTCTTC. Its translation: CASRSGTVNEQFF. Drawing the rest from reference TRBV11-2 and TRBJ2-1, the complete variable domain is EAGVAQSPRYKIIEKRQSVAFWCNPISGHATLYWYQQILGQGPKLLIQFQNNGVVDDSQLPKDRFSAERLKGVDSTLKIQPAKLEDSAVYLCASRSGTVNEQFFGPGTRLTVL.

This clonotype showed up just a few times. The chain has TRBV5-4 and TRBJ2-2; 9 bases line up with TRBD2. CDR1 and CDR2 (germline): SGHNT, YYREEE (reference sequence). The CDR3 totals 16 residues. J was trimmed by 1 base and V by 1 base; bases with no gene match: 2. CDR3 in DNA: TGTGCCAGCAGCTTGCCTAGCGGGATGAACACCGGGGAGCTGTTTTTT. Translation: CASSLPSGMNTGELFF.

This chain links TRBV12-3 or TRBV12-4 with TRBJ1-1; 8 bases are a match to TRBD1. The CDR3 contains 14 residues. V was pared by 6 bases and J by 4 bases, with 7 bases of the junction left unmatched. CDR3 residues: CASRPGGAGTEAFF. CDR3 nucleotides: TGTGCCAGCAGGCCAGGGGGCGCCGGCACTGAAGCTTTCTTT.

This clonotype turned up a few times. The chain combines TRBV5-1 with TRBJ2-5; no clear D gene. Germline CDR1 reads SGHRS; CDR2 reads YFSETQ. CDR3 size: 15 residues. V was shortened by 4 bases and J by 5 bases, with 18 bases between the two germline ends. This CDR3 is CASSTAPTEFETQYF. CDR3 coding DNA: TGCGCCAGCAGCACAGCTCCGACCGAATTCGAGACCCAGTACTTC.

There are many counts of this clonotype. The rearrangement uses TRBV20-1 and TRBJ2-7, with TRBD2 matching 7 bases. The V gene end was trimmed by 3 bases and the J gene end by 1 base; junction bases not matched to a gene: 3. The germline V gene has CDR1 DFQATT and CDR2 SNEGSKA (reference sequence). The CDR3 contains 13 residues. DNA of the CDR3: TGCAGTGCTAGTTCTAGCGGTTCCTACGAGCAGTACTTC. This codes for CSASSSGSYEQYF.

This clonotype was detected a few times. The DNA for the CDR3 is TGTGCCAGCAGCACCACAGGGTTCGGGTCCCAGTACTTC. It codes for CASSTTGFGSQYF. The chain employs TRBV7-2 and TRBJ2-5, with D maybe TRBD1 (6 bases). CDR1 and CDR2 from the germline V gene are SGHTA and FQGNSA. The CDR3 loop spans 13 amino acids. V was shortened by 5 bases and J by 9 bases, with 16 bases between the two germline ends.

The sample holds many counts of this clonotype. The rearrangement uses TRBV30 and TRBJ2-1, with D perhaps matching TRBD1 or TRBD2 (5 bases each). Germline V gene sequence: CDR1 GTSNPN, CDR2 SVGIG (reference sequence). The V and J ends lost 2 bases and 6 bases respectively, with 11 bases between them. The CDR3 runs 13 residues. The CDR3 coding sequence is TGTGCCTGGAGTCTCCAGGGACCCAATGAGCAGTTCTTC. It specifies CAWSLQGPNEQFF.

This clonotype has just a few counts. This rearrangement joins TRBV4-3 to TRBJ2-7, with 9 bases lining up with TRBD2. Germline V lookup: CDR1 LGHNA, CDR2 YSLEER. CDR3 length equals 14 residues. Unmatched junction bases numbered 6, after V lost 3 bases and J lost 6 bases. The DNA of the CDR3 is TGCGCCAGCAGCCAGATAGCGGGAGTTCTCGAGCAGTACTTC. This gives the protein CASSQIAGVLEQYF.

The chain employs TRBV6-2 or TRBV6-3 and TRBJ2-7; 8 bases align to TRBD2. Unmatched junction bases numbered 8, after V lost 6 bases and J lost 4 bases. The CDR3 covers 14 residues. From germline, CDR1 is MNHEY and CDR2 SVGEGT. The CDR3 DNA follows: TGTGCCAGCAGCAACGTAGCGGGACCTTACGAGCAGTACTTC. It codes for CASSNVAGPYEQYF.

This clonotype was observed a few times. In DNA, the CDR3 is TGCGCCAGCAGCTTGGGGCCGCTGAACACCGGGGAGCTGTTTTTT. Its translation: CASSLGPLNTGELFF. The V and J genes are TRBV5-1 and TRBJ2-2, with D unresolved. CDR3 length equals 15 residues. V was pared by 0 bases and J by 1 base, with 7 bases between. Per the germline V gene, CDR1 is SGHRS and CDR2 is YFSETQ. Looking up the rest from reference TRBV5-1 and TRBJ2-2 gives the full variable domain: KAGVTQTPRYLIKTRGQQVTLSCSPISGHRSVSWYQQTPGQGLQFLFEYFSETQRNKGNFPGRFSGRQFSNSRSEMNVSTLELGDSALYLCASSLGPLNTGELFFGEGSRLTVL.

This clonotype was picked up a small number of times. This chain connects TRBV20-1 to TRBJ2-1; 14 bases are a match to TRBD2. Trimming at V came to 0 bases and at J to 6 bases, leaving 10 bases not matched to a gene. Germline assignment: CDR1 DFQATT and CDR2 SNEGSKA (reference sequence). This CDR3 region has 18 residues. CDR3 in DNA: TGCAGTGCTAGAGATCCCGGACTAGCGGGAGGTCAAGGCAATGAGCAGTTCTTC. This sequence encodes CSARDPGLAGGQGNEQFF.

This clonotype has a handful of counts. This CDR3 is CASSPRSYGTSALQEYF. CDR3 nucleotide sequence: TGTGCCAGCAGCCCCCGAAGTTACGGGACTAGCGCCTTACAGGAGTACTTC. The V gene is TRBV7-8, the J gene TRBJ2-7, with 10 bases lining up with TRBD2. V dropped 5 bases and J dropped 11; count of bases not matched to a gene: 21. The CDR3 totals 17 residues. CDR1 SGHVS and CDR2 FQNEAQ come from the germline V gene. Filled out from reference TRBV7-8 and TRBJ2-7, the complete variable domain reads GAGVSQSPRYKVAKRGQDVALRCDPISGHVSLFWYQQALGQGPEFLTYFQNEAQLDKSGLPSDRFFAERPEGSVSTLKIQRTQQEDSAVYLCASSPRSYGTSALQEYFGPGTRLTVT.

This clonotype was recorded many times. At one end, the junction sequence differs from germline, possibly due to a read error. The gene calls are TRBV5-1 and TRBJ2-2; D call uncertain. In germline, CDR1 is SGHRS, CDR2 YFSETQ. This CDR3 is 11 amino acids long. The CDR3 coding sequence is TGCGCCAGCAGGAACGCCGGGGAGCTGTTTTTT. It encodes CASRNAGELFF.

The genes are TRBV7-8 and TRBJ2-2; 9 nucleotides line up with TRBD1. J was trimmed by 6 bases and V by 3 bases; bases with no gene match: 5. Germline CDR1 is SGHVS and CDR2 is FQNEAQ. The CDR3 loop spans 15 amino acids. The CDR3 region has the DNA TGTGCCAGCAGCTTCAGGGGACAGGGCTCCGGGGAGCTGTTTTTT. This sequence encodes CASSFRGQGSGELFF.

The chain employs TRBV7-9 and TRBJ1-2; D is perhaps TRBD1 (5 bases). Per germline, CDR1 SEHNR and CDR2 FQNEAQ (reference sequence). This CDR3 has 15 residues. The V end lost 5 bases, the J end lost 0 bases, and 13 bases lay between the germline ends. The CDR3 DNA reads TGTGCCAGCAGCCCTTATGGGGGAGCTAACTATGGCTACACCTTC. Protein: CASSPYGGANYGYTF.

This chain joins TRBV19 and TRBJ1-2; D is ambiguous. Trimming stripped 4 bases from V and 8 bases from J, with 23 bases between. This CDR3 contains 16 residues. Germline V gene data show CDR1 as LNHDA and CDR2 as SQIVND (reference sequence). CDR3: CASSTPVATRNVGYTF. The CDR3 bases are TGTGCCAGTAGTACTCCCGTGGCTACTAGGAATGTGGGCTACACCTTC.